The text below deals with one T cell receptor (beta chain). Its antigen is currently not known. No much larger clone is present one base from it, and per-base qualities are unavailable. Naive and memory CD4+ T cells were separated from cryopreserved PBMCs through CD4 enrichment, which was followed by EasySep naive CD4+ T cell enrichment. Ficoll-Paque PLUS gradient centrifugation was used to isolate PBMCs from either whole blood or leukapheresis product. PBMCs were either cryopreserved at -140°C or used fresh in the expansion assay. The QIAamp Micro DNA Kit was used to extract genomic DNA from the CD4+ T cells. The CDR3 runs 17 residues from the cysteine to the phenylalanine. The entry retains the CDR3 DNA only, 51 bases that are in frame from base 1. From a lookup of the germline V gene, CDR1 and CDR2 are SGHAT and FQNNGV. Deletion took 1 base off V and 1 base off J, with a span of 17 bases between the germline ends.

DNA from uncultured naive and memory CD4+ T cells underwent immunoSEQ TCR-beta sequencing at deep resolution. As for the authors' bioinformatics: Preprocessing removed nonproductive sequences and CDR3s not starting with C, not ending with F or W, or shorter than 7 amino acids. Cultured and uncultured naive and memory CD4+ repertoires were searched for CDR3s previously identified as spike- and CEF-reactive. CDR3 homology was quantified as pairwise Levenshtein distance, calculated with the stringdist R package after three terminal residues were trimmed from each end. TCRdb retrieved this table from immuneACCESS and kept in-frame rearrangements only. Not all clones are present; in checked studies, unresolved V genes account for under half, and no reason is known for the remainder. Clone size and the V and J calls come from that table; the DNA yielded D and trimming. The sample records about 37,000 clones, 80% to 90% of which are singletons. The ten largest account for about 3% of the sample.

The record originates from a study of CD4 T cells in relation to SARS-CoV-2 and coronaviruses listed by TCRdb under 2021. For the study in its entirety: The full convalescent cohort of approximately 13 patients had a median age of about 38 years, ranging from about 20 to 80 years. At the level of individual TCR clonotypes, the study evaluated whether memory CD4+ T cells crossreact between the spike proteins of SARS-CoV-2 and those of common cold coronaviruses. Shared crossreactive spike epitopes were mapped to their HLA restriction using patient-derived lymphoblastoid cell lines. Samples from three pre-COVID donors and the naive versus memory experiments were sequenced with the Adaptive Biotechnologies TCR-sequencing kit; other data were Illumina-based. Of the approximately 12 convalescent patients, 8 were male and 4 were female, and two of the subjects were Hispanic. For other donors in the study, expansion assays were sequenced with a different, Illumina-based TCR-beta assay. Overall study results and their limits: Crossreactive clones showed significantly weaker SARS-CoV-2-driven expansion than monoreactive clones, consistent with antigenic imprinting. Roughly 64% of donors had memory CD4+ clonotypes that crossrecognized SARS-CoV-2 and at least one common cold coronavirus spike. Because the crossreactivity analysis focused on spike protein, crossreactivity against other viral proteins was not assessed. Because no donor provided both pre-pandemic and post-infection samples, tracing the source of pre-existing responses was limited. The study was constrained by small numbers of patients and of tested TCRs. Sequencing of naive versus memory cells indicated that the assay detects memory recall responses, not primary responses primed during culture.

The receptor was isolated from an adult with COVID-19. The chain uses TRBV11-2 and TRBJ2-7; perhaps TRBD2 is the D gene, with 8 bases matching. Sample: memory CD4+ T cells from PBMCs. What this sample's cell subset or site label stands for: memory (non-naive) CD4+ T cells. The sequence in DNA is TGTGCCAGCAGCTTAGGGCCGGGGGGGACAGAGTCCTACGAGCAGTACTTC. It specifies CASSLGPGGTESYEQYF.